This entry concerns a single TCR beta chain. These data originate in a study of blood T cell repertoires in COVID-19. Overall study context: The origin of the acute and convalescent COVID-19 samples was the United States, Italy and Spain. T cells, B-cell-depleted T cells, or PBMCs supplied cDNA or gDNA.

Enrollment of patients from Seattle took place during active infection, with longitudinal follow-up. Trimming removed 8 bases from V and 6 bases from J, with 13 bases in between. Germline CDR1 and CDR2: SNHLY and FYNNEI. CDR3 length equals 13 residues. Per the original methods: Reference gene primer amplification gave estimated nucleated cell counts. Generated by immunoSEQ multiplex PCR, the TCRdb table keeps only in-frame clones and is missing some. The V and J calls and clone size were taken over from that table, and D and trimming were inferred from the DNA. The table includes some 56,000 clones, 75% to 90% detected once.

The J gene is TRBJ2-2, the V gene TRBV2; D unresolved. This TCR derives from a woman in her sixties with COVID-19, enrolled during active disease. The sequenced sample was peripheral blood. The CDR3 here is CASLPRRAGELFF. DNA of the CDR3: TGTGCCAGCCTCCCGCGACGGGCCGGGGAGCTGTTTTTT.